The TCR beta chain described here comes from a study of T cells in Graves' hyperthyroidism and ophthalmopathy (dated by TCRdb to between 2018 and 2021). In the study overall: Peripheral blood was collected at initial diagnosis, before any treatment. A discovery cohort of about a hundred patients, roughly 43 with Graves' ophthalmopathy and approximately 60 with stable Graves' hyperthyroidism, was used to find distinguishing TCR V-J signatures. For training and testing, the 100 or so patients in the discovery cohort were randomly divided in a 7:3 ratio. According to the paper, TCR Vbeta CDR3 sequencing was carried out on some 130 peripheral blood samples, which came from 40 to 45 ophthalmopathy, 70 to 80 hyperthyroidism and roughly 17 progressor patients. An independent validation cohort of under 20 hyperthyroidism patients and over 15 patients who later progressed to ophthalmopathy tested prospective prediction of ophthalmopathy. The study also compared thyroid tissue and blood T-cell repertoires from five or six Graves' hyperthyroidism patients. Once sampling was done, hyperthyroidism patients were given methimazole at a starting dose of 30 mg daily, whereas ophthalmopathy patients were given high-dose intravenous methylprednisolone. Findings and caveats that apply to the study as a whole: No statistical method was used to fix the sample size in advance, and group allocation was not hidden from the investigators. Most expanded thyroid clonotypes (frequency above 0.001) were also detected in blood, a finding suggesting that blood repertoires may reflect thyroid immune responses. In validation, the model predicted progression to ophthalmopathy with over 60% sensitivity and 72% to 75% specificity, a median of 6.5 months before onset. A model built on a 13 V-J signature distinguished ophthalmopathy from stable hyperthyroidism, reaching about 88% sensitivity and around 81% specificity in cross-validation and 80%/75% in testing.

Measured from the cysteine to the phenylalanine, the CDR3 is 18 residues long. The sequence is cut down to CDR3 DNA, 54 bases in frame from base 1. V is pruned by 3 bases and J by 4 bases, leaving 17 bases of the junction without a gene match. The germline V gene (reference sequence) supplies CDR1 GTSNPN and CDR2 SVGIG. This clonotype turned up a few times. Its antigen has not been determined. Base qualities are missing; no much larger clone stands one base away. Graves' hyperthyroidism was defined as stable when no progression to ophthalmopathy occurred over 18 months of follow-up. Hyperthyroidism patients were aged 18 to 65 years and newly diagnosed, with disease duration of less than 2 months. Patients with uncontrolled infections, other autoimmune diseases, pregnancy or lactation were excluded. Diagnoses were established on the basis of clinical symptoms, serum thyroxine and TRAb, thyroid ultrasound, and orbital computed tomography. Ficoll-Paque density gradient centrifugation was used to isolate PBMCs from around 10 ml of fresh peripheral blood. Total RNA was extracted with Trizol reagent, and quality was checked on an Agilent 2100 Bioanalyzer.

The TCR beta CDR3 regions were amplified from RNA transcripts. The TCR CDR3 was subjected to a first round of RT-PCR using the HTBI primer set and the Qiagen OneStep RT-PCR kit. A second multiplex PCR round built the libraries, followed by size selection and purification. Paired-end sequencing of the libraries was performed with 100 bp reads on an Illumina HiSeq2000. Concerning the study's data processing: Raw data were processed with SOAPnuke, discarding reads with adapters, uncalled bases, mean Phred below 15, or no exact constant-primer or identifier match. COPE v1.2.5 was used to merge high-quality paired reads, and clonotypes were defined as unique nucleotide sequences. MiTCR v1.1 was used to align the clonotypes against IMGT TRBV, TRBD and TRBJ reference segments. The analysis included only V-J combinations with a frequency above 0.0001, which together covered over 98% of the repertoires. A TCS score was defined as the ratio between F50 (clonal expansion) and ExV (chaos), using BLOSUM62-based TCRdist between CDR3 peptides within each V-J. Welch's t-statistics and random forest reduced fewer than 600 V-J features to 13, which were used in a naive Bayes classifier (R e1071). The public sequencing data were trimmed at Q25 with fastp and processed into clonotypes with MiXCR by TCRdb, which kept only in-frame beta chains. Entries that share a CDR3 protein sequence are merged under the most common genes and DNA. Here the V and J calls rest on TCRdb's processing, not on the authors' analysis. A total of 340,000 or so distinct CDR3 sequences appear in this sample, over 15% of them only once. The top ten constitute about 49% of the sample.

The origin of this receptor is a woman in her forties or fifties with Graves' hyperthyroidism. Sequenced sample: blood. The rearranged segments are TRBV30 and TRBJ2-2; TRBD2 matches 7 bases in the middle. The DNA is TGTGCCTGGAGCCCTGAGAACCGGGACTACCCCAGCACCGGGGAGCTGTTTTTT. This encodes CAWSPENRDYPSTGELFF.